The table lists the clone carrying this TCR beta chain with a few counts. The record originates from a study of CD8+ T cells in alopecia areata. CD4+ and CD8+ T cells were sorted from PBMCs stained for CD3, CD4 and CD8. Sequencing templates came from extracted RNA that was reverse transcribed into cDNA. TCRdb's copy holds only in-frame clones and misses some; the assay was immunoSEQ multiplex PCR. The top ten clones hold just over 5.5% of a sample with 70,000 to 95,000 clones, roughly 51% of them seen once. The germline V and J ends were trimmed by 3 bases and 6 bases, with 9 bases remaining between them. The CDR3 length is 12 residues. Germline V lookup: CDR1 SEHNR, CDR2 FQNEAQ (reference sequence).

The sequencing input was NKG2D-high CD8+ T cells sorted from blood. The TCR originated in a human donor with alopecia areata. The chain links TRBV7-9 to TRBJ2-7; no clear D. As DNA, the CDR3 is TGTGCCAGCAGCTTGGGTCGTAGCGAGCAGTACTTC. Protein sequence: CASSLGRSEQYF.